This TCR beta chain was sequenced during a study of early T cells in non-severe SARS-CoV-2 infection. The table lists this clonotype with many counts. V lost 2 bases, J lost 6 bases, and 3 bases stayed unmatched. CDR1 DFQATT and CDR2 SNEGSKA come from the germline V gene (reference sequence). This CDR3 is 12 amino acids long. TCRdb processed the 5' RACE reads anew with MiXCR; each CDR3 protein has one entry. The sample lists under 140,000 distinct CDR3 sequences; over 10% were seen once. J is TRBJ1-1 and V is TRBV20-1; 7 nucleotides match TRBD1. The receptor was derived from an adult who was a healthcare worker with PCR-confirmed SARS-CoV-2 infection or an uninfected control (not recorded which). Here the sequenced sample was whole blood, taken at baseline. The CDR3 sequence is CSARRTGAEAFF. The CDR3 bases are TGCAGTGCTAGAAGGACAGGTGCTGAAGCTTTCTTT.